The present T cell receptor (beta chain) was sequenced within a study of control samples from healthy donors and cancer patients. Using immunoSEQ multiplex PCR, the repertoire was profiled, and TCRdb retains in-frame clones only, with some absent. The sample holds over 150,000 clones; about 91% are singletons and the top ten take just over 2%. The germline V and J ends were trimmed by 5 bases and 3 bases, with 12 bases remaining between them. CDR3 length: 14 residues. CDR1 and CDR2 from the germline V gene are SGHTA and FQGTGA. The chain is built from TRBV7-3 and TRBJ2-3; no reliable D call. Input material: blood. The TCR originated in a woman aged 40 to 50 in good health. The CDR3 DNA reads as TGTGCCAGCAGCCTTCGTGGGCCGACAGATACGCAGTATTTT. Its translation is CASSLRGPTDTQYF.